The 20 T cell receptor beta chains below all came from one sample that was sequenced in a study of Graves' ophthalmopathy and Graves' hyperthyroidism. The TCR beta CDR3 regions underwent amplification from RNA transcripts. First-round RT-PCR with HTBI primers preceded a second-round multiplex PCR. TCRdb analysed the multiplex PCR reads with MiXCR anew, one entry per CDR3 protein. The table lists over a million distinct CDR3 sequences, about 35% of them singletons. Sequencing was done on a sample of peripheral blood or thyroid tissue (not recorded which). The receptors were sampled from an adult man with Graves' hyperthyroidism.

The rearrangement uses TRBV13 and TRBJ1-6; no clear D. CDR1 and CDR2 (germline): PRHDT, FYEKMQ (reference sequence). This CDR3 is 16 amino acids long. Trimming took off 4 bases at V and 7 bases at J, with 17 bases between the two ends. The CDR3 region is CASSSNPWALNSPLHF. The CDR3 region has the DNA TGTGCCAGCAGCTCCAACCCCTGGGCCTTAAATTCACCCCTCCACTTT.

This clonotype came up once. CDR3 coding DNA: TGTGCCAGCAGTGAGGAGGCCAAAAACATTCAGTACTTC. This gives the protein CASSEEAKNIQYF. This chain connects TRBV2 to TRBJ2-4; D remains unclear. This CDR3 has 13 residues. Germline CDR1 and CDR2: SNHLY and FYNNEI. With 3 bases removed from V and 1 base from J, the gap between germline ends came to 4 bases.

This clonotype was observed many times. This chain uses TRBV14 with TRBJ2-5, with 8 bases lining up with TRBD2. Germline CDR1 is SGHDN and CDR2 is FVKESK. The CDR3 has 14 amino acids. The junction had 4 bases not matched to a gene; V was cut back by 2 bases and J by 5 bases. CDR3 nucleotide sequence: TGTGCCAGCAGCCAAACAGCGGGAGTGGAGACCCAGTACTTC. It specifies CASSQTAGVETQYF. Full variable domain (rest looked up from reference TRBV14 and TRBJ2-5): EAGVTQFPSHSVIEKGQTVTLRCDPISGHDNLYWYRRVMGKEIKFLLHFVKESKQDESGMPNNRFLAERTGGTYSTLKVQPAELEDSGVYFCASSQTAGVETQYFGPGTRLLVL.

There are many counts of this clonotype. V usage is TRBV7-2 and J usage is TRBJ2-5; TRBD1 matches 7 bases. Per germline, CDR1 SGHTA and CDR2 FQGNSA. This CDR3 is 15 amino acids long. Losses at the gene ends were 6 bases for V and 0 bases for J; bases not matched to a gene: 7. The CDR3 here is CASRGIGTDQETQYF. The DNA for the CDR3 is TGTGCCAGCAGAGGTATCGGGACAGACCAAGAGACCCAGTACTTC.

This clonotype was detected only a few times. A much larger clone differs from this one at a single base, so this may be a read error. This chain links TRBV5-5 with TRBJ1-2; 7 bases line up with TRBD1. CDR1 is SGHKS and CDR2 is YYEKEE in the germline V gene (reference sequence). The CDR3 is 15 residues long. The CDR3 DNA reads TGTGCCAGCAGCCGGTGGACCGGGACAGACTATGGCCACACCTTC. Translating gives CASSRWTGTDYGHTF.

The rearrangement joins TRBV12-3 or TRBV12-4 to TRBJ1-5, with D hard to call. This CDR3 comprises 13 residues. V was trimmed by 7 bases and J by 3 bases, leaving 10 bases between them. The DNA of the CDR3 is TGTGCCAGCACCTCCGGGGACAATCAGCCCCAGCATTTT. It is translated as CASTSGDNQPQHF.

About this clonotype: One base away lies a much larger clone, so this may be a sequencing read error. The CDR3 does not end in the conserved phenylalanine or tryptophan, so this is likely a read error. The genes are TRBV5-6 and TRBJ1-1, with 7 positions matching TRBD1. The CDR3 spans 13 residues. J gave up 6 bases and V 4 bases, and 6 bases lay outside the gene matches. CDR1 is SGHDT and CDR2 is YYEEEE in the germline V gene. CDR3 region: CASSRQGKSEAFL. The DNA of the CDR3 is TGTGCCAGCAGCCGACAGGGAAAGTCTGAAGCTTTCCTT.

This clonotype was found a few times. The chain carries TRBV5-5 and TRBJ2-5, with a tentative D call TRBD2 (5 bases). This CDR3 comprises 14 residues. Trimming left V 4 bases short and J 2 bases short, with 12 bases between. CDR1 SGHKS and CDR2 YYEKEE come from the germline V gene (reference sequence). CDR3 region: CASSPERVQETQYF. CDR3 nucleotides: TGTGCCAGCAGCCCGGAGAGGGTACAAGAGACCCAGTACTTC.

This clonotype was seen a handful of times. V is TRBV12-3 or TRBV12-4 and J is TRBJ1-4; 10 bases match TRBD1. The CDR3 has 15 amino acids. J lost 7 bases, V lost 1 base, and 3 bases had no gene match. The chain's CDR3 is CASSLGTGGSEKLFF. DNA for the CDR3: TGTGCCAGCAGTTTAGGGACAGGGGGGAGTGAAAAACTGTTTTTT.

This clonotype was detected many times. The DNA of the CDR3 is TGTGCCAGCAGTTTCCCCTTGGGCACTGAAGCTTTCTTT. Protein product: CASSFPLGTEAFF. The rearrangement joins TRBV12-3 or TRBV12-4 to TRBJ1-1; D unresolved. V was cut by 3 bases and J by 4 bases, with 9 bases left in between. This CDR3 region has 13 residues.

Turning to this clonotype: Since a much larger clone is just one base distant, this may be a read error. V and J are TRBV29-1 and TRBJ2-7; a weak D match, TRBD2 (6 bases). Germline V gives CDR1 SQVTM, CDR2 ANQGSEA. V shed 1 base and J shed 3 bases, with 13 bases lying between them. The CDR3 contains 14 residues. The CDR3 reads CSVEAAGHGYEQYF. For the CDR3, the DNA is TGCAGCGTTGAAGCTGCGGGGCACGGCTACGAGCAGTACTTC.

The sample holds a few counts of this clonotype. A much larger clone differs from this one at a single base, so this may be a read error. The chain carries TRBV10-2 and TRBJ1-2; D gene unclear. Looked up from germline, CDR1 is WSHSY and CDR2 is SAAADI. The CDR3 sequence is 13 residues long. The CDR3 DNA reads TGTGCCAGCAGTTCCCCGGGGAGCTATGGCTACACCTTC. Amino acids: CASSSPGSYGYTF.

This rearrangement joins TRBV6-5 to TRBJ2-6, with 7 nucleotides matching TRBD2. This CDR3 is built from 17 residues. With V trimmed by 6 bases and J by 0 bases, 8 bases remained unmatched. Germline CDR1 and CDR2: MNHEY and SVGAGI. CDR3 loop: CASRGRDGISGANVLTF. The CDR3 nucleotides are TGTGCCAGCAGAGGGAGGGACGGAATCTCTGGGGCCAACGTCCTGACTTTC.

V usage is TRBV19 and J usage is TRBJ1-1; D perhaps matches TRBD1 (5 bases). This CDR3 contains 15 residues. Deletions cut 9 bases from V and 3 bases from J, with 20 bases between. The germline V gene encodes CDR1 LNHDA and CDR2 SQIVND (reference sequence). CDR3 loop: CASLGRVSGDTEAFF. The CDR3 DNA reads TGTGCCAGCCTAGGCAGGGTATCTGGGGACACTGAAGCTTTCTTT.

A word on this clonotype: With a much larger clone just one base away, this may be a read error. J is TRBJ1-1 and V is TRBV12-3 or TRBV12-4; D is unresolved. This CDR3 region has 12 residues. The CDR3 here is CANSLLRSEAFF. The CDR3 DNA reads TGTGCCAACAGTTTATTGCGCAGCGAAGCTTTCTTT.

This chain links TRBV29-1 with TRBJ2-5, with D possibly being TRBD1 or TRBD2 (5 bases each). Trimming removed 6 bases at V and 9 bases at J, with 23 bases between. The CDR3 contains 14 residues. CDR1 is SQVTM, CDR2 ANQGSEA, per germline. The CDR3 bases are TGCAGCGTCTCCGGGACCGGACGCAATCAGCCCCAGTACTTC. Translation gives CSVSGTGRNQPQYF. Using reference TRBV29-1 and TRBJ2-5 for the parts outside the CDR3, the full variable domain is SAVISQKPSRDICQRGTSLTIQCQVDSQVTMMFWYRQQPGQSLTLIATANQGSEATYESGFVIDKFPISRPNLTFSTLTVSNMSPEDSSIYLCSVSGTGRNQPQYFGPGTRLLVL.

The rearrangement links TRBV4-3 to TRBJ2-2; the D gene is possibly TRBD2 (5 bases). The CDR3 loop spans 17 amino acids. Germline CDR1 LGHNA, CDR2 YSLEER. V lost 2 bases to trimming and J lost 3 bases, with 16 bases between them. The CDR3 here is CASSQPEDWRYTGELFF. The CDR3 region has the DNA TGCGCCAGCAGCCAACCGGAGGATTGGAGGTACACCGGGGAGCTGTTTTTT.

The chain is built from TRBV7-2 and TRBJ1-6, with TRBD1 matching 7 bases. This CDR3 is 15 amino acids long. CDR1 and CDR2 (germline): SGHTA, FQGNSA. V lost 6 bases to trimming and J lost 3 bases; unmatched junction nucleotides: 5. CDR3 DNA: TGTGCCAGCAGTCATGACAGGGACTATAATTCACCCCTCCACTTT. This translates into CASSHDRDYNSPLHF.

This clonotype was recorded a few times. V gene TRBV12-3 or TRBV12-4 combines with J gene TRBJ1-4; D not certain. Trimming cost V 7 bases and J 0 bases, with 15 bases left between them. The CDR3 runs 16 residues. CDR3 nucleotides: TGTGCCAGCACCTGGGAGGTATCGGCAACTAATGAAAAACTGTTTTTT. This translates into CASTWEVSATNEKLFF.

As DNA, the CDR3 is TGTGCCAGCAGCGTAGCTAGTGGTGGAGGCGAGCAGTACTTC. This translates into CASSVASGGGEQYF. The chain combines TRBV9 with TRBJ2-7, with TRBD2 as a possible D gene (5 bases). Trimming stripped 0 bases from V and 6 bases from J, with 13 bases between. CDR3 length equals 14 residues. Germline CDR1 SGDLS, CDR2 YYNGEE.